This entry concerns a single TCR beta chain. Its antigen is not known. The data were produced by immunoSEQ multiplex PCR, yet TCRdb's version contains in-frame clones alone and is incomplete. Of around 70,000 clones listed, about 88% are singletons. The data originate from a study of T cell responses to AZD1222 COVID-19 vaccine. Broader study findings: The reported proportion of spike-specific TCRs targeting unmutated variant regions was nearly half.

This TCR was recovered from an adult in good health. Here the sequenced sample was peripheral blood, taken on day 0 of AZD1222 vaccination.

In DNA, the CDR3 is TGTGCCAGCAGCTTAGTACAGGACTACGAGCAGTACTTC. Its protein is CASSLVQDYEQYF. The chain employs TRBV11-2 and TRBJ2-7, with D tentatively TRBD1 (5 bases). Germline assignment: CDR1 SGHAT and CDR2 FQNNGV. The CDR3 is 13 amino acids. The V end lost 1 base, the J end lost 3 bases, and 7 bases lay between the germline ends.